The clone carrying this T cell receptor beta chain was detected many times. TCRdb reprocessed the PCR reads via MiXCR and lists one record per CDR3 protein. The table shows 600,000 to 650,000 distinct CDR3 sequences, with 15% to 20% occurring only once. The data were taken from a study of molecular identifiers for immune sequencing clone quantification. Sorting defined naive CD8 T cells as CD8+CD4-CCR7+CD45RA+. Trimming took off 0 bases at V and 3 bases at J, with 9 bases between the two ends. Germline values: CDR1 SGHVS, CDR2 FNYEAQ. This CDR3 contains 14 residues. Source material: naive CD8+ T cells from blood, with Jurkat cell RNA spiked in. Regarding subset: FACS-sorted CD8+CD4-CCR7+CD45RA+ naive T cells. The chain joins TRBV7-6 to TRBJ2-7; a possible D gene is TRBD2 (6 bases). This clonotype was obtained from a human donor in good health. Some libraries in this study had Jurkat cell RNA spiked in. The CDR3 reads CASSLAGGDYEQYF. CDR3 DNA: TGTGCCAGCAGCTTAGCGGGGGGTGACTACGAGCAGTACTTC.